This TCR beta chain is drawn from a study of shared clonotypes between healthy human individuals. Study observations and caveats: The small donor group covered limited genetic and exposure diversity.

At deep level, the assay was performed. Profiled with immunoSEQ multiplex PCR; TCRdb holds only in-frame clones, not every one. The data hold over a million clones, with around 78% observed a single time. A remark on this clone: What it binds is not known. Other DNA sequences within the sample encode an identical CDR3.

Trimming cost V 1 base and J 5 bases, with 5 bases left between them. The CDR3 runs to 12 residues. Germline V gene data show CDR1 as SGHRS and CDR2 as YFSETQ. V is TRBV5-1 and J is TRBJ2-3; no clear D. The TCR originated in a man younger than 35 in good health. Some clones in this sample may be carry-over from other donors' samples. The specimen sequenced was memory CD4+ T cells from PBMCs. The sample's subset: CD45RA-negative fraction. The CDR3 here is CASSLWEDTQYF. In DNA form, the CDR3 reads TGCGCCAGCAGCTTGTGGGAAGATACGCAGTATTTT.